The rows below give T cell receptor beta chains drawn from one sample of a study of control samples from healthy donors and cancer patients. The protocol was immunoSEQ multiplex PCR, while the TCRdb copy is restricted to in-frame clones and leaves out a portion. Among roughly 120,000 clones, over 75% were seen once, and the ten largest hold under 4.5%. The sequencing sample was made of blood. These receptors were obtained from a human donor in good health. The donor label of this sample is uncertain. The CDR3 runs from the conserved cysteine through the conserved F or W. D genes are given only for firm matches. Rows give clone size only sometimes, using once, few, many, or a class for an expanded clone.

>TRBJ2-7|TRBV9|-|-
TGTGCCAGCAGCGTACTGCCAGAAAGCTCCTACGAGCAGTACTTC
CASSVLPESSYEQYF
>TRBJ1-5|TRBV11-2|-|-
TGTGCCAGCAGCTTCGACCTATCCCCTAAGGGCAATCAGCCCCAGCATTTT
CASSFDLSPKGNQPQHF
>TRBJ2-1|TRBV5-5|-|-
TGTGCCAGCAGCTTGGAGCGCCTAACCTCCTACAATGAGCAGTTCTTC
CASSLERLTSYNEQFF
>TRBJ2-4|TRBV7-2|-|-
TGTGCCAGCAGCCTATCTTTAGCCAAAAACATTCAGTACTTC
CASSLSLAKNIQYF
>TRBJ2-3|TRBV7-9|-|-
TGTGCCAGCAGCTTAGACCGAAGGACAGATACGCAGTATTTT
CASSLDRRTDTQYF
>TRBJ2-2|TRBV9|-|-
TGTGCCAGCAGCCCCGACTCGCGGGGGCCTCTCACCGGGGAGCTGTTTTTT
CASSPDSRGPLTGELFF
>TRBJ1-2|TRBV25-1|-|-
TGTGCCAGCAGTGACACAGGTGCCAACTATGGCTACACCTTC
CASSDTGANYGYTF
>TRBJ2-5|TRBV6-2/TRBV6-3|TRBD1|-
TGTGCCAGCAGTCGACCCGACAGGGGGCAAGAGACCCAGTACTTC
CASSRPDRGQETQYF
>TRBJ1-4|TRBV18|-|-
TGTGCCAGCTCACCGCAGGCGGGTGAAAAACTGTTTTTT
CASSPQAGEKLFF
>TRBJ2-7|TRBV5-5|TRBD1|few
TGTGCCAGCAGCTGGGACAGGGGCGCCTACGAGCAGTACTTC
CASSWDRGAYEQYF
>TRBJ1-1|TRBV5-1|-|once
TGCGCCAGCAGCTTCGTACCCAGGGGAAAGAACACTGAAGCTTTCTTT
CASSFVPRGKNTEAFF
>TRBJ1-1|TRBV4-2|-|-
TGTGCCAGCAGCCAATCTGCCCCGACTTTGAACACTGAAGCTTTCTTT
CASSQSAPTLNTEAFF
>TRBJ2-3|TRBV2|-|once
TGTGCCAGCCAACGCTCCTCAGCTAGCACAGATACGCAGTATTTT
CASQRSSASTDTQYF
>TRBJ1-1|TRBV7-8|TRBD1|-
TGTGCCACCCGGGGAGGGACAGGGCGTGGAAAAACTGAAGCTTTCTTT
CATRGGTGRGKTEAFF
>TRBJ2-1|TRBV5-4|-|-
TGTGCCAGCAGCTCTGGAAATGAGCAGTTCTTC
CASSSGNEQFF
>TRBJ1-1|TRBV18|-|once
TGTGCCAGCTCACCGCGGGTGGAAGGGAACACTGAAGCTTTCTTT
CASSPRVEGNTEAFF
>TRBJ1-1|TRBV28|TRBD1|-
TGTGCCAGCAGTTTTTGGACAGGGGGCTTGAAGACTGAAGCTTTCTTT
CASSFWTGGLKTEAFF
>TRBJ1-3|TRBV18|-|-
TGTGCCAGCTCACCTTATGGGGTCTCTGGAAACACCATATATTTT
CASSPYGVSGNTIYF
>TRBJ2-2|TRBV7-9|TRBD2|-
TGTGCCAGCAGCCTGGGACTAGCGGTCGGGGAGCTGTTTTTT
CASSLGLAVGELFF
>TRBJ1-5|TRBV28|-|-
TGTGCCAGCAGCCCCCGGGTAGGACAGCCCGAGTCCAATCAGCCCCAGCATTTT
CASSPRVGQPESNQPQHF
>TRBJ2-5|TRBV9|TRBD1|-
TGTGCCAGCAGCCCACGGGACAGGCAAGAGACCCAGTACTTC
CASSPRDRQETQYF
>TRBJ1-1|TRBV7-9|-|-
TGTGCCAGCAGCTTTGGAAAGAACACTGAAGCTTTCTTT
CASSFGKNTEAFF
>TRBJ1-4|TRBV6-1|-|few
TGTGCCAGCAGTGAATTAACAGGGACGGCGGAAAAACTGTTTTTT
CASSELTGTAEKLFF
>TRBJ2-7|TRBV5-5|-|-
TGTGCCAGCAGCCCCCGAAACAGGCCCTACGAGCAGTACTTC
CASSPRNRPYEQYF
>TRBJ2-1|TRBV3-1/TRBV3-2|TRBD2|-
TGTGCCAGCAGCCCACCTGGGACTAGCGTCGCGGGTGAGCAGTTCTTC
CASSPPGTSVAGEQFF
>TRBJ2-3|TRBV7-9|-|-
TGTGCCAGCAGCTATGTGCCCAGGCAATCTGATACGCAGTATTTT
CASSYVPRQSDTQYF
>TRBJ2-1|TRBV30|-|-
TGTGCCTGGAGTAGGGACAATCTTGGTGAGCAGTTCTTC
CAWSRDNLGEQFF
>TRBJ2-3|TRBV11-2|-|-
TGTGCCAGCAGCTTAAGCAGGCGCACAGATACGCAGTATTTT
CASSLSRRTDTQYF
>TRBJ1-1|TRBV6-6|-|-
TGTGCCAGCAGTTACTCTGGGTTAGGAGAAGCTTTCTTT
CASSYSGLGEAFF
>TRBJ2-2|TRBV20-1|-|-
TGCAGTGCTAGTCGTGGGCAGATCAACACCGGGGAGCTGTTTTTT
CSASRGQINTGELFF
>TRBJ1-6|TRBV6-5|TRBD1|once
TGTGCCAGCAGCCACTGGGGGACAGATAATTCACCCCTCCACTTT
CASSHWGTDNSPLHF
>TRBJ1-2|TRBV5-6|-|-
TGTGCCAGCAGCGCCCGGAGGGGCCGCGGAGTCTATGGCTACACCTTC
CASSARRGRGVYGYTF
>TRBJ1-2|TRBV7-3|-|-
TGTGCCAGCAGCCCCGGCGGGGACAACTATGGCTACACCTTC
CASSPGGDNYGYTF
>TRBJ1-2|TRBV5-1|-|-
TGCGCCAGCAGCACTTCCGGGACAAACCATGGCTACACCTTC
CASSTSGTNHGYTF